Detailed here is one T cell receptor beta chain. Its antigen is as yet unknown. V was pared by 6 bases and J by 6 bases, with 12 bases between. There are 11 residues in the CDR3. The germline gives CDR1 DFQATT, CDR2 SNEGSKA (reference sequence). The data were produced by immunoSEQ multiplex PCR, yet TCRdb's version contains in-frame clones alone and is incomplete. This table has 45,000 to 50,000 clones, roughly 93% appearing once. This sample is part of a study of OX40 agonist ivuxolimab in advanced cancers. Study-wide results and caveats: Certain nonresponders additionally had low normalized T-cell clonal expansion. Expanded clones were, on average, more numerous among CD8+ T cells than CD4+. Among the lowest peripheral clonal expansion occurred in 0.1-3.0 mg/kg partial responders.

The gene calls are TRBV20-1 and TRBJ2-7, with unresolved D. The starting material was CD4+ or CD8+ T cells sorted from blood, obtained in a trial of the OX40 agonist ivuxolimab. The sequence was obtained from an adult with an advanced solid tumor such as melanoma, head and neck, liver or kidney cancer. This CDR3 reads CSATQLGEQYF. In DNA, the CDR3 is TGCAGTGCCACCCAATTGGGCGAGCAGTACTTC.